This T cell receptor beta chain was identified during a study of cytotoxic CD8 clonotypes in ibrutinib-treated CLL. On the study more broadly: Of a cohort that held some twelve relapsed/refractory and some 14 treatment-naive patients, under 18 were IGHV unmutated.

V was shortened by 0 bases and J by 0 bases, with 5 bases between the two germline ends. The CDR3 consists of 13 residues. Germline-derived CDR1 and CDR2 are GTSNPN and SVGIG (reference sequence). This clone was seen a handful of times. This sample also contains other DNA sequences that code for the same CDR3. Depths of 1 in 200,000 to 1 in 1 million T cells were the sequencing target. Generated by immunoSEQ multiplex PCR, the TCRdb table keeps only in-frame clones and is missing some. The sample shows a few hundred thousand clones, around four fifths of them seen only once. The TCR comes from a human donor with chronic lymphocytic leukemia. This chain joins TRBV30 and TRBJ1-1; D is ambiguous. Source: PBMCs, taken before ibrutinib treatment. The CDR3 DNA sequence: TGTGCCTGGAGTGTGAGTTTGAACACTGAAGCTTTCTTT. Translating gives CAWSVSLNTEAFF.